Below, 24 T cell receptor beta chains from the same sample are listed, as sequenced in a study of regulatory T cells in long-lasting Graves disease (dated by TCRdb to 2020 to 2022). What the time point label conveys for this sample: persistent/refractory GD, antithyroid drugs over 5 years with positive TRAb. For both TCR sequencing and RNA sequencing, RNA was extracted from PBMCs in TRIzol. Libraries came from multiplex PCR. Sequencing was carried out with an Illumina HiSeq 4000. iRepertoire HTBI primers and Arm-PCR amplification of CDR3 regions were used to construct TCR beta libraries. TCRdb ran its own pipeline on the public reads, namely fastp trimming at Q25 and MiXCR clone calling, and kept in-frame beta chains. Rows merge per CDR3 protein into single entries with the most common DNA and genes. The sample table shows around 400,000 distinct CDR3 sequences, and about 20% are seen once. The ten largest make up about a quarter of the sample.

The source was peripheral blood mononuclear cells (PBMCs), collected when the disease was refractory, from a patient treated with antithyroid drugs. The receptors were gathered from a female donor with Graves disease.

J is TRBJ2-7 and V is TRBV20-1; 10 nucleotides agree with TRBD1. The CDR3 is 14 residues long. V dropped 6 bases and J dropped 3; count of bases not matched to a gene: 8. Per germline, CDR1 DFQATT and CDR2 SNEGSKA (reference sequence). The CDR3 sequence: CSARSRDRGYEQYF. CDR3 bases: TGCAGTGCCAGATCCCGGGACAGGGGCTACGAGCAGTACTTC.

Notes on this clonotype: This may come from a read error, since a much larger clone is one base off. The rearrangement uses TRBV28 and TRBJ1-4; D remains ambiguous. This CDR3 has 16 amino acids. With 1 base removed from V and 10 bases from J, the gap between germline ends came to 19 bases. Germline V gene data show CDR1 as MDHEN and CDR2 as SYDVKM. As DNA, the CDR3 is TGTGCCAGCAGTTTATTGTCGGGCCAGAGGGCTGGAAAACTGTTTTTT. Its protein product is CASSLLSGQRAGKLFF. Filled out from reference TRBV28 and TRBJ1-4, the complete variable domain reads DVKVTQSSRYLVKRTGEKVFLECVQDMDHENMFWYRQDPGLGLRLIYFSYDVKMKEKGDIPEGYSVSREKKERFSLILESASTNQTSMYLCASSLLSGQRAGKLFFGSGTQLSVL.

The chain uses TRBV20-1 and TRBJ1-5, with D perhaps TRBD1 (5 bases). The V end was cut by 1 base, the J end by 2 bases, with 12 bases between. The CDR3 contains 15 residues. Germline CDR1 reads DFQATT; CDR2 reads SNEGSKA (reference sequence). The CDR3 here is CSARGQGSGNQPQHF. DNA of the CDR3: TGCAGTGCTAGAGGTCAGGGATCGGGCAATCAGCCCCAGCATTTT.

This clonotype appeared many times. Here the CDR3 reads CASSRTGTGYFSEKLFF. In DNA, the CDR3 is TGTGCCAGCAGTCGAACCGGGACAGGGTATTTTTCTGAAAAACTGTTTTTT. The rearrangement links TRBV6-1 to TRBJ1-4; the match to TRBD1 covers 9 bases. Looked up from germline, CDR1 is MNHNS and CDR2 is SASEGT. V shed 5 bases and J 7 bases; nucleotides not matched to a gene: 14. This CDR3 spans 17 amino acids.

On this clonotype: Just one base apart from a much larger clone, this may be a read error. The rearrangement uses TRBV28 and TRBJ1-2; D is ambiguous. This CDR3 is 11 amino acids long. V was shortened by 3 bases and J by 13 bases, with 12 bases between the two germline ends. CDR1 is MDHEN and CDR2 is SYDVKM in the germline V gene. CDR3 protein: CASSFSESCTF. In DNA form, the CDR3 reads TGTGCCAGCAGTTTCAGCGAAAGCTGCACCTTC.

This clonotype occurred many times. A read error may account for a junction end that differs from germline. CDR3 DNA sequence: TGTGCCAGCAGTCACGACGGGACTCCGGTCTTC. Its translation: CASSHDGTPVF. This chain links TRBV12-3 or TRBV12-4 with TRBJ2-5, with a weak D call TRBD2 (6 bases). The CDR3 consists of 11 residues.

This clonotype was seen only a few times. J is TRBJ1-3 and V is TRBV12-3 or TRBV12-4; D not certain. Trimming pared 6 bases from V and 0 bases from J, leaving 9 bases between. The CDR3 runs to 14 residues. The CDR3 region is CASREWGSGNTIYF. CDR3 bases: TGTGCCAGCAGGGAATGGGGCTCTGGAAACACCATATATTTT.

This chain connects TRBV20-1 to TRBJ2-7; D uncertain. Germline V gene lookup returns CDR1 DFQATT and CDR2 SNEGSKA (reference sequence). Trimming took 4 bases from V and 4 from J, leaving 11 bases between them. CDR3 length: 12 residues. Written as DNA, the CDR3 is TGCAGTGCTACCCCTAGTGGGTACGAGCAGTACTTC. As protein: CSATPSGYEQYF.

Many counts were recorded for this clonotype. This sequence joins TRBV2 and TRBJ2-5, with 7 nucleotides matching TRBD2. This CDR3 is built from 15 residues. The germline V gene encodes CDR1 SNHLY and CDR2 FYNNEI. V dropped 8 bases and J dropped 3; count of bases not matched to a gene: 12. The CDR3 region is CASARDSGTKETQYF. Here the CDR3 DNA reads TGTGCCAGCGCAAGAGACAGCGGGACCAAAGAGACCCAGTACTTC. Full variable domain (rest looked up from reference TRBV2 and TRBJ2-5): EPEVTQTPSHQVTQMGQEVILRCVPISNHLYFYWYRQILGQKVEFLVSFYNNEISEKSEIFDDQFSVERPDGSNFTLKIRSTKLEDSAMYFCASARDSGTKETQYFGPGTRLLVL.

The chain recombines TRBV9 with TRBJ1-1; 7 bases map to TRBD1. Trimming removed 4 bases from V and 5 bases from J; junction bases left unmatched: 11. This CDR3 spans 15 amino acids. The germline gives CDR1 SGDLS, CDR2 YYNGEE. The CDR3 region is CASSTLQGPGTEAFF. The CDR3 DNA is TGTGCCAGCAGCACACTACAGGGGCCGGGGACTGAAGCTTTCTTT.

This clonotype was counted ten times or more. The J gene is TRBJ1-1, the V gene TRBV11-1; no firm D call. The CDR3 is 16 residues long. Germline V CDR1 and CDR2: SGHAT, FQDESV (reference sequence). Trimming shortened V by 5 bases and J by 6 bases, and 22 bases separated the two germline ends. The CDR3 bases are TGTGCCAGCAGCCACAAAGCTATCTATGCTGACGCTGAAGCTTTCTTT. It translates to CASSHKAIYADAEAFF.

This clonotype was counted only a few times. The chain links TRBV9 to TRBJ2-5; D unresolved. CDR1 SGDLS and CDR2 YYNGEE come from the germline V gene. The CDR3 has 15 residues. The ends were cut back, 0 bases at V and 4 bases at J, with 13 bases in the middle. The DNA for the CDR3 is TGTGCCAGCAGCGTAGATCACACCACCCGAGAGACCCAGTACTTC. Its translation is CASSVDHTTRETQYF.

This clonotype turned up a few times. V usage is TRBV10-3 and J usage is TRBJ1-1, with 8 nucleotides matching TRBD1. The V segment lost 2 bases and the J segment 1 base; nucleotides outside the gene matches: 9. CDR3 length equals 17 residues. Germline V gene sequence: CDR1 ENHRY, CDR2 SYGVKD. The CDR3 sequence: CAISEPTGEFPNTEAFF. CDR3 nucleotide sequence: TGTGCCATCAGTGAGCCGACAGGGGAGTTCCCGAACACTGAAGCTTTCTTT.

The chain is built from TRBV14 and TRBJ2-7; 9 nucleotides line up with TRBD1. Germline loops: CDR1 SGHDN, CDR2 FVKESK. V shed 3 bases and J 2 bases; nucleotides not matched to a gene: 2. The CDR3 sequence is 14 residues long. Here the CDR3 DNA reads TGTGCCAGCAGCCACAACAGGGGGCCCTACGAGCAGTACTTC. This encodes CASSHNRGPYEQYF.

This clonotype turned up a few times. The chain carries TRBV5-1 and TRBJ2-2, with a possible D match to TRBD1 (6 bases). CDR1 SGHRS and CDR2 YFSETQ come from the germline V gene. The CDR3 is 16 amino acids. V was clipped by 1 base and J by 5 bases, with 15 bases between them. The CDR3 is CASSLSGGASTGELFF. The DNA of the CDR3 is TGCGCCAGCAGCTTGTCTGGGGGCGCTTCGACCGGGGAGCTGTTTTTT.

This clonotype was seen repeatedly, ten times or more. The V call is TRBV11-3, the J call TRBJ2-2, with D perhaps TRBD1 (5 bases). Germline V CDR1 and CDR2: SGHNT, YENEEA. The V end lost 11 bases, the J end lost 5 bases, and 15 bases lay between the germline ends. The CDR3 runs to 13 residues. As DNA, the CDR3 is TGTGCCTCAAAAAGAGACAGTACCGGGGAGCTGTTTTTT. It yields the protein CASKRDSTGELFF.

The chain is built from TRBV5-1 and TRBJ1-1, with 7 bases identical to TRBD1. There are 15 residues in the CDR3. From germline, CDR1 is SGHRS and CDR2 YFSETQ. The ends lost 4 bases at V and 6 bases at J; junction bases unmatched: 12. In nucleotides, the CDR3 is TGCGCCAGCAGCCACATAGGGGGCGCGACTCCTGAAGCTTTCTTT. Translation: CASSHIGGATPEAFF.

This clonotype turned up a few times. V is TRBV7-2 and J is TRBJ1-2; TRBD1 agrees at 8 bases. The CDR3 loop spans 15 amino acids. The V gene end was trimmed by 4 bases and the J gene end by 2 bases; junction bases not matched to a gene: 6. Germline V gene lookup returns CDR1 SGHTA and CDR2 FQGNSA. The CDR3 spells CASSSRQGLNYGYTF. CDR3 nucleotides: TGTGCCAGCAGCTCACGACAGGGGTTAAACTATGGCTACACCTTC.

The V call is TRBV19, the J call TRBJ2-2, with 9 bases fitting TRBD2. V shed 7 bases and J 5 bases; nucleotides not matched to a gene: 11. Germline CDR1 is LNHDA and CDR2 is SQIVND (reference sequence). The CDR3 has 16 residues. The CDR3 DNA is TGTGCCAGTACACGGCGGGAGGGAGGGTATACCGGGGAGCTGTTTTTT. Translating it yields CASTRREGGYTGELFF.

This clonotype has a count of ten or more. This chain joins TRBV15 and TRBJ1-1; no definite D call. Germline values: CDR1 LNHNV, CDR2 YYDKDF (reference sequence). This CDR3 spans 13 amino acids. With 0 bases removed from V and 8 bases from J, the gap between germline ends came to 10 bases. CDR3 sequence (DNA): TGTGCCACCAGCAGAGATAAGGGCCGCGAAGCTTTCTTT. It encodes CATSRDKGREAFF.

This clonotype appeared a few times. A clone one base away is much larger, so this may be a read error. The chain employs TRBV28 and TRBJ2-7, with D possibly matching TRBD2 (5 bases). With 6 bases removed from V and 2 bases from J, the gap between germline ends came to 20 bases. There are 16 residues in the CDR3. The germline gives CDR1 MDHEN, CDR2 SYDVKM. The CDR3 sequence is CASSRIRTGGPYEQYF. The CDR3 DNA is TGTGCCAGCAGCCGCATAAGGACTGGCGGGCCCTACGAGCAGTACTTC.

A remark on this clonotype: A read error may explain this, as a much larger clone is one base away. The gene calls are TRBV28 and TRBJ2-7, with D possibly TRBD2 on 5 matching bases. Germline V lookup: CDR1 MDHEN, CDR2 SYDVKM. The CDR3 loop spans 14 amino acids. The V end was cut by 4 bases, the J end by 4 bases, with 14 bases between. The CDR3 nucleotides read TGTGCCAGCAGTTCCGCAGCACTAGGGTACGAGCAGTACTTC. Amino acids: CASSSAALGYEQYF.

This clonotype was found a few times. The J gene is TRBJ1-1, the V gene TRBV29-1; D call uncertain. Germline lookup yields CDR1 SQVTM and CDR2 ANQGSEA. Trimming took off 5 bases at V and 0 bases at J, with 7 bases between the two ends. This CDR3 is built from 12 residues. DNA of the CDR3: TGCAGCGTTACCGGAGTGAACACTGAAGCTTTCTTT. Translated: CSVTGVNTEAFF.

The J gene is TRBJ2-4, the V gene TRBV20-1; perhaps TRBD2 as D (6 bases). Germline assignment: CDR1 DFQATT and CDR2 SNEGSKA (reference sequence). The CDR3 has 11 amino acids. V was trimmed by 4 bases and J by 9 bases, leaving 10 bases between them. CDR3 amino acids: CSAKDYSIQYF. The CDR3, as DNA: TGCAGTGCTAAGGACTACAGCATTCAGTACTTC.